A single T cell receptor (beta chain) is shown here with its context. V lost 4 bases to trimming and J lost 5 bases; unmatched junction nucleotides: 21. There are 18 residues in the CDR3. CDR1 is SGDLS, CDR2 YYNGEE, per germline. This entry comes from a study of blood T cell repertoires in COVID-19. The overall study: COVID-19 samples collected from the United States, Italy and Spain covered acute and convalescent phases. In each case, the material was cDNA or gDNA derived from T cells, B-cell-depleted T cells, or PBMCs.

Original handling: Reference gene primer amplification yielded estimated nucleated cell counts. The assay was immunoSEQ multiplex PCR, and TCRdb's table has in-frame clones only and misses some. V, J and clone size are taken as reported in that table, and D and trimming were inferred from the DNA itself. Among fewer than 15,000 clones, around 83% were seen once, and the ten largest hold 32%. This sequence originates from a man between 50 and 59 years old with active COVID-19. The rearrangement joins TRBV9 to TRBJ2-7; the match to TRBD1 covers 7 bases. The sample was peripheral blood. CDR3 nucleotide sequence: TGTGCCAGCAGCTCCCCGCTTGGTACAGGGGTTCAATACGACGAGCAGTACTTC. Its translation is CASSSPLGTGVQYDEQYF.